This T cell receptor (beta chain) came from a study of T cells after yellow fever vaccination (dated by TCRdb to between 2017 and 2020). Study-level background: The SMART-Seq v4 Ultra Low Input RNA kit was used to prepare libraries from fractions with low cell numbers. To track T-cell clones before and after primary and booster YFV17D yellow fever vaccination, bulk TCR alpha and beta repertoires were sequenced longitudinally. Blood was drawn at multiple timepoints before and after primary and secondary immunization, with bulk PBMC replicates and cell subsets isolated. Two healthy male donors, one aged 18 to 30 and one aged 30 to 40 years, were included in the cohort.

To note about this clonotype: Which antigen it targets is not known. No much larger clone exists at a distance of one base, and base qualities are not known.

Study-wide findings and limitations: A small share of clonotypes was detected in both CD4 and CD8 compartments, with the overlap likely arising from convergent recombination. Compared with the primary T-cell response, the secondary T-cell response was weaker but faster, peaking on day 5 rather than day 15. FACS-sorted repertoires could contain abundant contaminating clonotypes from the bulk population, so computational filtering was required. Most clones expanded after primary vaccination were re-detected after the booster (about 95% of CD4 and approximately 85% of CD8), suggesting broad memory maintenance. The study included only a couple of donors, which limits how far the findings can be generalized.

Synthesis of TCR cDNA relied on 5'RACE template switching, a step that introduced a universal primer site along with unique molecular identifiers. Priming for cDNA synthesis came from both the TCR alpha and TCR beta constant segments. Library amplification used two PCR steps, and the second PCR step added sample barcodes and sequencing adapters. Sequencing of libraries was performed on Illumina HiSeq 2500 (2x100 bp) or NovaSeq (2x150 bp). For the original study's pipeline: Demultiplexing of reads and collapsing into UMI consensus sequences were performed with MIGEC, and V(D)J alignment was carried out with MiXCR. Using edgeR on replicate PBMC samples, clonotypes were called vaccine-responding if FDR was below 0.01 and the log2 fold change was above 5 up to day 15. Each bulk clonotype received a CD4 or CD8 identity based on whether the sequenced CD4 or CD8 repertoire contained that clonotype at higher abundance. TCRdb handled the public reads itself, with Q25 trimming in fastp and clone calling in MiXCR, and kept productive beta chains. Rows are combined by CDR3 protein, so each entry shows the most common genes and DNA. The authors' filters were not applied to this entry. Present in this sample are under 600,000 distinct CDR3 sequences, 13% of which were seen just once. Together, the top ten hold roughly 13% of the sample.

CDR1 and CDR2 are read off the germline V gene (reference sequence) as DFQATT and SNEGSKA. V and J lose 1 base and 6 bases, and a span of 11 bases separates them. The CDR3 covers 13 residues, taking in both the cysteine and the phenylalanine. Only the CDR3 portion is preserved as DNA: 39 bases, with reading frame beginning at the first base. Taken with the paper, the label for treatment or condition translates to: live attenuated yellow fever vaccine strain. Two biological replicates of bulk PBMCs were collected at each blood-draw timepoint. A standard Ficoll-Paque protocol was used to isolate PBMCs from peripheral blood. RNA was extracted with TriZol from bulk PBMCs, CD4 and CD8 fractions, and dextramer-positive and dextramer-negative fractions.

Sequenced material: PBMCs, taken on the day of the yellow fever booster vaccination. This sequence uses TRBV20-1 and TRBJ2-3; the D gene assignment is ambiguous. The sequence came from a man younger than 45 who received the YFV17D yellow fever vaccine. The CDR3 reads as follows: CSARGVRDDTQYF. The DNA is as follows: TGCAGTGCTAGAGGCGTCCGTGACGATACGCAGTATTTT.